Listed here are 21 T cell receptor beta chains from one sample, sequenced in a study of T cells after yellow fever vaccination. TCRdb redid the calling of the 5' RACE reads with MiXCR, one entry per CDR3 protein. This table has about 310,000 distinct CDR3 sequences, 3.6% appearing once. This specimen was PBMCs, taken on the day of the yellow fever booster vaccination. Every receptor here comes from a man aged 18-30 years who received the YFV17D yellow fever vaccine.

The sample holds many counts of this clonotype. The chain uses TRBV20-1 and TRBJ2-7; the D gene could be TRBD1 or TRBD2 (7 bases each). The ends were cut back, 1 base at V and 2 bases at J, with 12 bases in the middle. CDR1 DFQATT and CDR2 SNEGSKA come from the germline V gene (reference sequence). This CDR3 comprises 14 residues. Written as DNA, the CDR3 is TGCAGTGCTAGAGTGGCAGGGGGGGCCTACGAGCAGTACTTC. It codes for CSARVAGGAYEQYF.

This clonotype was recorded many times. This rearrangement joins TRBV20-1 to TRBJ1-1; D ambiguous. V dropped 0 bases and J dropped 3 bases, with 14 bases sitting between them. Germline V gene lookup returns CDR1 DFQATT and CDR2 SNEGSKA (reference sequence). The length of the CDR3 is 15 residues. The CDR3 DNA follows: TGCAGTGCTAGAGATCATGGAGGAGTTTACACTGAAGCTTTCTTT. This encodes CSARDHGGVYTEAFF.

At least ten counts were recorded for this clonotype. This chain links TRBV4-3 with TRBJ1-2, with D perhaps TRBD1 (5 bases). Germline lookup yields CDR1 LGHNA and CDR2 YSLEER. The CDR3 length is 14 residues. Trimming pared 4 bases from V and 4 bases from J, leaving 13 bases between. Here the CDR3 reads CASSRGVQPYGYTF. Here the CDR3 DNA reads TGCGCCAGCAGCCGAGGGGTCCAACCCTATGGCTACACCTTC.

In this sample, this clonotype turned up many times. V and J are TRBV5-1 and TRBJ2-5, with D perhaps given as TRBD1 or TRBD2 (5 bases each). Trimming took off 0 bases at V and 4 bases at J, with 7 bases between the two ends. The CDR3 contains 13 residues. The V gene's germline CDR1 is SGHRS and CDR2 YFSETQ. CDR3 residues: CASSLDGGETQYF. CDR3 in DNA: TGCGCCAGCAGCTTGGATGGGGGAGAGACCCAGTACTTC.

This chain joins TRBV4-1 and TRBJ2-3, with 8 nucleotides matching TRBD2. Germline V gives CDR1 MGHRA, CDR2 YSYEKL. This CDR3 spans 17 amino acids. V trimming: 1 base; J trimming: 3 bases; junction bases outside the gene matches: 9. The CDR3 spells CASSQGPSAGVTDTQYF. CDR3 sequence (DNA): TGCGCCAGCAGCCAAGGCCCTTCAGCGGGGGTAACAGATACGCAGTATTTT.

This clonotype was detected ten times or more. The rearrangement links TRBV10-1 to TRBJ1-2; D gene uncertain. CDR3 length: 13 residues. V dropped 5 bases and J dropped 2 bases, with 9 bases sitting between them. The germline V gene encodes CDR1 WNHNN and CDR2 SYGVQD (reference sequence). This CDR3 is CASSQGQNYGYTF. The CDR3 region has the DNA TGCGCCAGCAGTCAAGGGCAGAACTATGGCTACACCTTC.

This clonotype was detected a few times. The chain recombines TRBV11-2 with TRBJ1-1; the D gene is possibly TRBD1 (5 bases). Trimming left V 1 base short and J 3 bases short, with 18 bases between. The CDR3 is 17 residues long. CDR1 and CDR2 from the germline V gene are SGHAT and FQNNGV. The CDR3 spells CASSLGPGKRADTEAFF. In DNA, the CDR3 is TGTGCCAGCAGCTTAGGTCCAGGGAAGAGGGCAGACACTGAAGCTTTCTTT.

This clonotype has at least ten counts. The chain is built from TRBV27 and TRBJ1-2, with D maybe TRBD1 (5 bases). V lost 5 bases and J lost 7, with 17 bases in between. Germline assignment: CDR1 MNHEY and CDR2 SMNVEV (reference sequence). The CDR3 is made up of 14 amino acids. The CDR3 coding sequence is TGTGCCAGCAGTCAGGCAGGGTCCCCAATTGGCTACACCTTC. This codes for CASSQAGSPIGYTF.

This clonotype was counted at least ten times. The chain is built from TRBV4-2 and TRBJ1-1; D gene uncertain. The CDR3 consists of 14 residues. V was shortened by 4 bases and J by 5 bases, with 14 bases between the two germline ends. CDR1 is LGHNA, CDR2 YNFKEQ, per germline. The CDR3 here is CASSPYQTGTEAFF. The DNA for the CDR3 is TGTGCCAGCAGCCCCTATCAGACGGGAACTGAAGCTTTCTTT.

This clonotype was found many times. V gene TRBV19 combines with J gene TRBJ2-7, with D hard to call. Deletions cut 2 bases from V and 4 bases from J, with 9 bases between. The germline V gene has CDR1 LNHDA and CDR2 SQIVND (reference sequence). CDR3 length: 13 residues. CDR3 protein: CASSIQDGYEQYV. Written as DNA, the CDR3 is TGTGCCAGTAGTATACAGGACGGGTACGAGCAGTACGTC.

There are a few counts of this clonotype. The chain is built from TRBV7-9 and TRBJ1-2; D is perhaps TRBD1 (6 bases). Deletions cut 3 bases from V and 5 bases from J, with 16 bases between. CDR1 and CDR2 from the germline V gene are SEHNR and FQNEAQ (reference sequence). CDR3 size: 15 residues. The CDR3 here is CASSFVSGQIYGYTF. CDR3 nucleotide sequence: TGTGCCAGCAGCTTTGTCTCCGGACAGATATATGGCTACACCTTC.

This clonotype was observed a handful of times. The chain employs TRBV24-1 and TRBJ1-5, with D unresolved. Trimming removed 4 bases at V and 0 bases at J, with 3 bases between. The CDR3 runs to 13 residues. CDR1 and CDR2 from the germline V gene are KGHDR and SFDVKD. CDR3: CATSEDSNQPQHF. CDR3 nucleotide sequence: TGTGCCACCAGTGAGGATAGCAATCAGCCCCAGCATTTT.

The V call is TRBV23-1, the J call TRBJ2-5, with D possibly matching TRBD2 (5 bases). TRBV23-1 is placed among ORFs of uncertain function. Trimming removed 4 bases at V and 3 bases at J, with 21 bases between. The CDR3 totals 17 residues. The CDR3 sequence is CASSPGNGPEAKETQYF. CDR3 DNA: TGCGCCAGCAGTCCGGGGAATGGTCCCGAGGCGAAAGAGACCCAGTACTTC.

V usage is TRBV18 and J usage is TRBJ2-1, with a tentative D call TRBD1 (6 bases). The length of the CDR3 is 15 residues. Germline assignment: CDR1 KGHSH and CDR2 LQKENI. Deletions cut 4 bases from V and 0 bases from J, with 10 bases between. In DNA form, the CDR3 reads TGTGCCAGCTCACGATTGGACAGCTCCTACAATGAGCAGTTCTTC. It encodes CASSRLDSSYNEQFF.

The chain uses TRBV6-5 and TRBJ2-3; TRBD1 matches 7 bases. The length of the CDR3 is 18 residues. The germline gives CDR1 MNHEY, CDR2 SVGAGI. Losses at the gene ends were 4 bases for V and 0 bases for J; bases not matched to a gene: 13. The CDR3 DNA reads TGTGCCAGCAGTTTATCCTCTCCGGGACAGAATAGCACAGATACGCAGTATTTT. This encodes CASSLSSPGQNSTDTQYF.

This clonotype was seen repeatedly, ten times or more. The chain joins TRBV20-1 to TRBJ1-4; a possible D gene is TRBD1 (5 bases). Between the trimmed V and J ends, which lost 0 bases and 12 bases, there was a span of 17 bases. The CDR3 runs 14 residues. Germline-derived CDR1 and CDR2 are DFQATT and SNEGSKA (reference sequence). CDR3 nucleotides: TGCAGTGCTAGAGATCGGAGACAGCAAACTGAACTGTTTTTT. It specifies CSARDRRQQTELFF.

In its sample, this clonotype was seen a few times. V is TRBV6-5 and J is TRBJ2-2; tentative D call: TRBD2 (5 bases). Per germline, CDR1 MNHEY and CDR2 SVGAGI. The CDR3 is 16 residues long. V lost 4 bases, J lost 6 bases, and 18 bases lay in between. CDR3 nucleotides: TGTGCCAGCAGTTCCCAGGAGAGGGTTGGCTCCGGGGAGCTGTTTTTT. It is translated as CASSSQERVGSGELFF.

This clonotype showed up many times. The V gene is TRBV5-1, the J gene TRBJ2-7; D gene uncertain. Trimming removed 4 bases at V and 0 bases at J, with 8 bases between. The CDR3 loop spans 13 amino acids. CDR1 and CDR2 from the germline V gene are SGHRS and YFSETQ. The CDR3: CASSRLNSYEQYF. The CDR3 region has the DNA TGCGCCAGCAGCCGGTTAAACTCCTACGAGCAGTACTTC.

This clonotype was observed at least ten times. The chain employs TRBV5-1 and TRBJ1-2, with a possible D match to TRBD1 (6 bases). Germline V gene sequence: CDR1 SGHRS, CDR2 YFSETQ. This CDR3 has 15 residues. Trimming took 4 bases from V and 3 from J, leaving 16 bases between them. In DNA, the CDR3 is TGCGCCAGCAGCCCCCGGACAGTTAGGGACTATGGCTACACCTTC. Encoded protein: CASSPRTVRDYGYTF. The complete variable domain, with remaining parts taken from reference TRBV5-1 and TRBJ1-2, reads KAGVTQTPRYLIKTRGQQVTLSCSPISGHRSVSWYQQTPGQGLQFLFEYFSETQRNKGNFPGRFSGRQFSNSRSEMNVSTLELGDSALYLCASSPRTVRDYGYTFGSGTRLTVV.

The rearrangement uses TRBV7-3 and TRBJ2-1; 11 bases align to TRBD1. Germline V gene lookup returns CDR1 SGHTA and CDR2 FQGTGA. The V and J ends lost 3 bases and 5 bases, in that order; junction bases with no gene match: 9. The CDR3 runs to 17 residues. The CDR3 DNA is TGTGCCAGCAGCTTGGGACCCGGGACAGGGGGTAACAATGAGCAGTTCTTC. Residues: CASSLGPGTGGNNEQFF.

Many counts were recorded for this clonotype. This chain joins TRBV11-2 and TRBJ1-1; 9 bases map to TRBD1. Germline CDR1 is SGHAT and CDR2 is FQNNGV. J was trimmed by 4 bases and V by 8 bases; bases with no gene match: 14. The CDR3 has 16 residues. CDR3 in amino acids: CASGHDRGAWITEAFF. CDR3 in DNA: TGTGCCAGCGGACACGACAGGGGGGCCTGGATCACTGAAGCTTTCTTT.